This passage covers 11 T cell receptor beta chains from one sample sequenced in a study of blood T cell repertoires in COVID-19. This table comes from immunoSEQ multiplex PCR, and its TCRdb copy is limited to in-frame clones, with some not included. The sample shows 95,000 to 100,000 clones, 80% to 90% of them seen only once. Source material: peripheral blood. All receptors come from a woman aged 25-40 years with acute or convalescent COVID-19.

J is TRBJ1-1 and V is TRBV5-6, with TRBD1 identical over 9 bases. The CDR3 consists of 15 residues. J gave up 4 bases and V 4 bases, and 8 bases lay outside the gene matches. Per the germline V gene, CDR1 is SGHDT and CDR2 is YYEEEE. CDR3 region: CASSLWTGAATEAFF. The CDR3 nucleotides read TGTGCCAGCAGCCTATGGACAGGGGCGGCCACTGAAGCTTTCTTT.

The rearrangement uses TRBV9 and TRBJ1-6, with 7 bases aligning to TRBD1. The V gene's germline CDR1 is SGDLS and CDR2 YYNGEE. The CDR3 contains 14 residues. V gave up 4 bases and J gave up 7 bases; unmatched junction bases: 5. The CDR3 nucleotides read TGTGCCAGCAGCCCCGGACAGGAAAATTCACCCCTCCACTTT. It specifies CASSPGQENSPLHF.

The rearrangement joins TRBV3-1 (or the pseudogene TRBV3-2) to TRBJ1-6, with a weak D call TRBD1 (5 bases). The germline gives CDR1 LGHDT, CDR2 YNNKEL (reference sequence). The CDR3 length is 12 residues. Trimming took off 3 bases at V and 13 bases at J, with 10 bases between the two ends. The CDR3 nucleotides are TGTGCCAGCAGCCAGCCCGGACACCCCCTCCACTTT. It translates to CASSQPGHPLHF.

The gene calls are TRBV27 and TRBJ2-1; D remains unclear. Trimming took off 2 bases at V and 4 bases at J, with 12 bases between the two ends. The CDR3 consists of 15 residues. Germline CDR1 is MNHEY and CDR2 is SMNVEV (reference sequence). CDR3 region: CASSLGGSGYNEQFF. CDR3 bases: TGTGCCAGCAGTTTAGGTGGGTCCGGGTACAATGAGCAGTTCTTC.

The chain links TRBV27 to TRBJ1-1; the D gene is possibly TRBD1 (5 bases). Per the germline V gene, CDR1 is MNHEY and CDR2 is SMNVEV (reference sequence). This CDR3 comprises 14 residues. Between the trimmed V and J ends, which lost 3 bases and 3 bases, there was a span of 11 bases. The CDR3 sequence: CASSFSPGDTEAFF. CDR3 DNA sequence: TGTGCCAGCAGTTTTTCCCCGGGGGACACTGAAGCTTTCTTT.

The chain couples TRBV6-5 to TRBJ1-6; D may be TRBD1 (6 bases). CDR1 is MNHEY and CDR2 is SVGAGI in the germline V gene. The CDR3 totals 13 residues. Trimming took off 4 bases at V and 10 bases at J, with 11 bases between the two ends. The CDR3 reads CASSSGVESPLHF. CDR3 coding DNA: TGTGCCAGCAGTTCAGGGGTGGAGTCACCCCTCCACTTT.

This chain links TRBV7-2 with TRBJ2-2; possible D gene TRBD1, 5 bases. This CDR3 has 15 residues. Trimming pared 2 bases from V and 4 bases from J, leaving 11 bases between. Germline V gene data show CDR1 as SGHTA and CDR2 as FQGNSA. Here the CDR3 reads CASSLKVGATGELFF. The CDR3 coding sequence is TGTGCCAGCAGCTTAAAAGTAGGGGCCACCGGGGAGCTGTTTTTT.

This sequence joins TRBV3-1 (or the pseudogene TRBV3-2) and TRBJ1-2; D might be TRBD1 (5 bases). Looked up from germline, CDR1 is LGHDT and CDR2 is YNNKEL (reference sequence). The CDR3 is 14 residues long. The ends were cut back, 4 bases at V and 4 bases at J, with 13 bases in the middle. The CDR3 bases are TGTGCCAGCAGCCGCAGGGTTGGTGGCTATGGCTACACCTTC. This codes for CASSRRVGGYGYTF.

V is TRBV11-2 and J is TRBJ2-3; 7 bases match TRBD1. Germline V gene data show CDR1 as SGHAT and CDR2 as FQNNGV. CDR3 length equals 15 residues. The V gene end was trimmed by 5 bases and the J gene end by 4 bases; junction bases not matched to a gene: 9. The chain's CDR3 is CASSPETGRADTQYF. Written as DNA, the CDR3 is TGTGCCAGCAGCCCCGAGACAGGGCGGGCAGATACGCAGTATTTT.

This clone was seen a single time. This chain links TRBV18 with TRBJ1-5, with D perhaps matching TRBD1 (5 bases). The CDR3 contains 14 residues. V was cut by 3 bases and J by 9 bases, with 15 bases left in between. Germline assignment: CDR1 KGHSH and CDR2 LQKENI. The CDR3 sequence is CASSPLGGKTPQHF. In DNA form, the CDR3 reads TGTGCCAGCTCACCCCTGGGGGGTAAGACGCCCCAGCATTTT.

The DNA for the CDR3 is TGTGCCACTACGACAGTCTATAGCAATCAGCCCCAGCATTTT. Protein: CATTTVYSNQPQHF. The chain is built from TRBV28 and TRBJ1-5; tentatively, D is TRBD1 (5 bases). V was shortened by 10 bases and J by 0 bases, with 13 bases between the two germline ends. This CDR3 contains 14 residues. The germline CDR1 and CDR2 sequences are MDHEN and SYDVKM. Full variable domain (missing parts from reference TRBV28 and TRBJ1-5): DVKVTQSSRYLVKRTGEKVFLECVQDMDHENMFWYRQDPGLGLRLIYFSYDVKMKEKGDIPEGYSVSREKKERFSLILESASTNQTSMYLCATTTVYSNQPQHFGDGTRLSIL.